The clone carrying this T cell receptor (beta chain) was found once. Its antigen is not identified. The CDR3 runs 15 residues. In germline, CDR1 is SGDLS, CDR2 YYNGEE. Trimming removed 4 bases from V and 2 bases from J; junction bases left unmatched: 3. These data come from a study of cytomegalovirus exposure and HLA in healthy donors. Notes on the study in general: In vitro checks showed that three CMV-associated chains really do target CMV antigens. In all likelihood, a cluster of highly shared sequence variants was a sequencing artifact. Per a prior analysis, the majority of TCR beta V segments were productive roughly 90% or roughly 30% of the time. Because they were indistinguishable, some V segments, including TRBV6-2 and TRBV6-3, were excluded.

Amplification used 60 Vbeta primers and 13 Jbeta primers. The data were produced by immunoSEQ multiplex PCR, yet TCRdb's version contains in-frame clones alone and is incomplete. Of about 150,000 clones listed, approximately 80% are singletons. The J gene is TRBJ1-3, the V gene TRBV9, with TRBD1 identical over 10 bases. The sequenced sample consisted of PBMCs. The TCR was taken from a woman between 40 and 55 years old in good health and CMV-seropositive. In nucleotides, the CDR3 is TGTGCCAGCAGCTTTGGACAGGGGGCTGGAAACACCATATATTTT. Its protein product is CASSFGQGAGNTIYF.